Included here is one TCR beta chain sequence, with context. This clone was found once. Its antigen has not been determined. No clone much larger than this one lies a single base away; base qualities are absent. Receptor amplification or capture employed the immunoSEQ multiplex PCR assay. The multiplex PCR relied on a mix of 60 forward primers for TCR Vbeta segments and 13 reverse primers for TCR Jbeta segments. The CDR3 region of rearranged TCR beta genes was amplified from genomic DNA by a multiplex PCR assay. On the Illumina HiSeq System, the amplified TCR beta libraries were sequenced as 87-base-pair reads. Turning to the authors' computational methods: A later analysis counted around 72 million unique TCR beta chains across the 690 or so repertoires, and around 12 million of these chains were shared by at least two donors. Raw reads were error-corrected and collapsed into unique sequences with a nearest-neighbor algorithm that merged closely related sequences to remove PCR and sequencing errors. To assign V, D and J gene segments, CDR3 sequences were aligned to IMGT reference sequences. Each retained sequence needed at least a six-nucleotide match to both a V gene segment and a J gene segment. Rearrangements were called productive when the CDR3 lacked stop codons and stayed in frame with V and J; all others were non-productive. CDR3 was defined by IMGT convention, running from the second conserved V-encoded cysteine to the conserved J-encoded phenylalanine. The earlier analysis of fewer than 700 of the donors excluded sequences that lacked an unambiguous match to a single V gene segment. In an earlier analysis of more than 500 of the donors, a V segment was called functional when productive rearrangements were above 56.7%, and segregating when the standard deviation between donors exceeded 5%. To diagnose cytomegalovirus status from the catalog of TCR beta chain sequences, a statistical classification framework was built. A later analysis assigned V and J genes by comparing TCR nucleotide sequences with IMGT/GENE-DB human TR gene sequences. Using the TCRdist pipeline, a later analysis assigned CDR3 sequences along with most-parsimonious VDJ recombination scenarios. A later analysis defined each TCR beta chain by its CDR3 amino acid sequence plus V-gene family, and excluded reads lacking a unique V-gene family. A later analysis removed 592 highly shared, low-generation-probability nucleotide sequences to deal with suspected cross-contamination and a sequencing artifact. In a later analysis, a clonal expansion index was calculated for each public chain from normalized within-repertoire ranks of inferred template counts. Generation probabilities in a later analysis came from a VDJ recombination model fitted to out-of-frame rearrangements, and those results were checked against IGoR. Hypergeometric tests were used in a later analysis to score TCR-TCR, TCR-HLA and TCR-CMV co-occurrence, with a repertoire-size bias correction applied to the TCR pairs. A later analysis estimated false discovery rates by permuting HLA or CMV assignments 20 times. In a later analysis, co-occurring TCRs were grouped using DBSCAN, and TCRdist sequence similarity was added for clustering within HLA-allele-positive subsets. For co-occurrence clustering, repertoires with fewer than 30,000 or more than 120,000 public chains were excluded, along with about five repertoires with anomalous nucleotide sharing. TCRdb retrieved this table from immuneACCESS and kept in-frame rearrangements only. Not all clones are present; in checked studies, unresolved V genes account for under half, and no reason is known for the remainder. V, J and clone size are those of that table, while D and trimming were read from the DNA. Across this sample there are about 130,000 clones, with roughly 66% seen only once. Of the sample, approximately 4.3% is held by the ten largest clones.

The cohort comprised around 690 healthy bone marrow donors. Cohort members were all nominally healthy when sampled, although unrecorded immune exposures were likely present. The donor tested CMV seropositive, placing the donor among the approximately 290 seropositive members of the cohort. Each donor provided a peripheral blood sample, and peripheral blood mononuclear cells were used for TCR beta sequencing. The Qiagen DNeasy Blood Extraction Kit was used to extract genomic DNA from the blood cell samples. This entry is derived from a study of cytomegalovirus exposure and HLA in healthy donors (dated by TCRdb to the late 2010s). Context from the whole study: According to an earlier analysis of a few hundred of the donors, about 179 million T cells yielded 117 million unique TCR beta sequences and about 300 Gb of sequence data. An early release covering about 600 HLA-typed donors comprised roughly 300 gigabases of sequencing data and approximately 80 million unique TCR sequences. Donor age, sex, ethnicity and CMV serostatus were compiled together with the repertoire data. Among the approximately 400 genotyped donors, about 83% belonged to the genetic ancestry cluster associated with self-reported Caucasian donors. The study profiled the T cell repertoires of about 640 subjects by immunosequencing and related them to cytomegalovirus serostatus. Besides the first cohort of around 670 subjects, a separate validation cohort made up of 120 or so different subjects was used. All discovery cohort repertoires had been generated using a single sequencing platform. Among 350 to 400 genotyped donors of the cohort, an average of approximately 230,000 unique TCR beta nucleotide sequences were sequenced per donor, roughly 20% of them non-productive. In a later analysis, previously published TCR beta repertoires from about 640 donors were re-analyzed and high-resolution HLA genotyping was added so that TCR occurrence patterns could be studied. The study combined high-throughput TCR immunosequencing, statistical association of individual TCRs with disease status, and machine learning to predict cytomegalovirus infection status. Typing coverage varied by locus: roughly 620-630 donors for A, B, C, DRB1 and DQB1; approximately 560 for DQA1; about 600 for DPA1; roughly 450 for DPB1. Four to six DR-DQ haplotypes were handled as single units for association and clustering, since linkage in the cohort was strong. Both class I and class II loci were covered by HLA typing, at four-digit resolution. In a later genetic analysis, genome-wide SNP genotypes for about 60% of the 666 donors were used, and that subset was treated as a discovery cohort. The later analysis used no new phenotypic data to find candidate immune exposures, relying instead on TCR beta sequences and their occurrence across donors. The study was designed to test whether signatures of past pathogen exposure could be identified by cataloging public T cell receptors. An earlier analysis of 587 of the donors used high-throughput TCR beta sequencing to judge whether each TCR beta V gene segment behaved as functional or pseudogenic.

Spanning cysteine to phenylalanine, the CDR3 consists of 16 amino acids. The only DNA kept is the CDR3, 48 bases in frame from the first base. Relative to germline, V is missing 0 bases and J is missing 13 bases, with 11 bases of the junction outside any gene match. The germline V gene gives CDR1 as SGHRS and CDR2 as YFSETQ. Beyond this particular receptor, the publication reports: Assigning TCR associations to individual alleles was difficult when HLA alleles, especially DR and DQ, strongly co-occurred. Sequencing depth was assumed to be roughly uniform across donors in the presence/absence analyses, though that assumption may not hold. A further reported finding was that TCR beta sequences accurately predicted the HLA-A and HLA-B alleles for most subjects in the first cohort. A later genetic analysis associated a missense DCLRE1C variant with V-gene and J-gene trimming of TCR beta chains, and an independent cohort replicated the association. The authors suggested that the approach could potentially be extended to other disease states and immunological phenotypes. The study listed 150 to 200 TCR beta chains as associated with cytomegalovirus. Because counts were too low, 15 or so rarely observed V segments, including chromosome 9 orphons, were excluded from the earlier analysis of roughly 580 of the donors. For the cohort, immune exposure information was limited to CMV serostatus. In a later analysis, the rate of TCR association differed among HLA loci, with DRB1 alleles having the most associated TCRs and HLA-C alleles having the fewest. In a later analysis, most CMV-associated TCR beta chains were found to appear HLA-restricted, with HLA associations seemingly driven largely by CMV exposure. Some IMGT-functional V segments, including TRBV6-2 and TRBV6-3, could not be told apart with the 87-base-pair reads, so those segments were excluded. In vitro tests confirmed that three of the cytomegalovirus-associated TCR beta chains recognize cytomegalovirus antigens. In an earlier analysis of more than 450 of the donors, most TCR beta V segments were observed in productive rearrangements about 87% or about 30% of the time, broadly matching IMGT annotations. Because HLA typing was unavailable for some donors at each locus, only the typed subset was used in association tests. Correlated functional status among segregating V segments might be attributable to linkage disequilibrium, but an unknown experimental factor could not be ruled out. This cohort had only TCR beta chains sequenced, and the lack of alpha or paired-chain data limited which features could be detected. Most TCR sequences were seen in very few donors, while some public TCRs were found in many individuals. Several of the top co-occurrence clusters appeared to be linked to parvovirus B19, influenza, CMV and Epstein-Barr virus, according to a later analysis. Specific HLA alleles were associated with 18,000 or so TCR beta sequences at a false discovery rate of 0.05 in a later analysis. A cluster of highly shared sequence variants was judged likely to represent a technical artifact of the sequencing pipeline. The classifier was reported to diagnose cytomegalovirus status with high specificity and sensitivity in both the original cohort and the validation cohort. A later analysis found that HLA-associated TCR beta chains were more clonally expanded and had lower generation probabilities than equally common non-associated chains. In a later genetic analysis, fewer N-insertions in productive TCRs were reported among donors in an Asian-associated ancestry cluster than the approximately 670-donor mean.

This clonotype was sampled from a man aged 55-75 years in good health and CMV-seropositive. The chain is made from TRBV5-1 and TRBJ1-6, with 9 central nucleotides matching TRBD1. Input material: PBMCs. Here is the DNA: TGCGCCAGCAGCTTGGACGGTGAGGTGGGGACAGGGCCCCTCCACTTT. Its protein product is CASSLDGEVGTGPLHF.